Below, 24 T cell receptor beta chains from the same sample are listed, as sequenced in a study of early T cells in non-severe SARS-CoV-2 infection. TCRdb processed the 5' RACE reads anew with MiXCR; each CDR3 protein has one entry. The table has more than 65,000 distinct CDR3 sequences, 12% seen once; the top ten hold approximately 3.9%. Sequenced: whole blood. These receptors were obtained from an adult who was a healthcare worker with PCR-confirmed SARS-CoV-2 infection or an uninfected control (not recorded which).

Comment on this clonotype: It may be a read error: a sequence one base away is much more abundant. This chain uses TRBV7-3 with TRBJ2-5; 7 bases map to TRBD2. Germline V gene lookup returns CDR1 SGHTA and CDR2 FQGTGA. The V and J ends lost 8 bases and 0 bases, in that order; junction bases with no gene match: 9. The CDR3 consists of 15 residues. The CDR3 reads CASGRAGLNQETQYF. In nucleotides, the CDR3 is TGTGCCAGCGGCCGAGCGGGACTTAACCAAGAGACCCAGTACTTC. Using reference TRBV7-3 and TRBJ2-5 for the parts outside the CDR3, the full variable domain is GAGVSQTPSNKVTEKGKYVELRCDPISGHTALYWYRQSLGQGPEFLIYFQGTGAADDSGLPNDRFFAVRPEGSVSTLKIQRTERGDSAVYLCASGRAGLNQETQYFGPGTRLLVL.

This clonotype was detected a few times. J is TRBJ2-2 and V is TRBV7-6; D is possibly TRBD1 (6 bases). V was shortened by 3 bases and J by 7 bases, with 15 bases between the two germline ends. Looked up from germline, CDR1 is SGHVS and CDR2 is FNYEAQ. CDR3 size: 15 residues. CDR3 DNA: TGTGCCAGCAGCTTGGGGGCGTCTGGGGGCGGGGAGCTGTTTTTT. It yields the protein CASSLGASGGGELFF.

The rearrangement joins TRBV5-4 to TRBJ2-2; D perhaps matches TRBD2 (7 bases). Trimming removed 3 bases at V and 8 bases at J, with 17 bases between. The CDR3 extends over 15 amino acids. Germline V gene sequence: CDR1 SGHNT, CDR2 YYREEE (reference sequence). CDR3 protein: CASSSQGGAGGELFF. The CDR3 DNA sequence: TGTGCCAGCAGCTCACAAGGGGGAGCGGGAGGGGAGCTGTTTTTT.

This clonotype has just a few counts. The rearrangement uses TRBV20-1 and TRBJ1-2; TRBD1 is a possible D gene (5 bases). V was shortened by 0 bases and J by 4 bases, with 18 bases between the two germline ends. Germline CDR1 reads DFQATT; CDR2 reads SNEGSKA (reference sequence). The CDR3 extends over 16 amino acids. The CDR3 loop is CSARDLGEGSIYGYTF. CDR3 coding DNA: TGCAGTGCTAGAGATCTGGGGGAGGGATCAATCTATGGCTACACCTTC.

This clonotype was seen ten or more times. V gene TRBV21-1 combines with J gene TRBJ2-5; TRBD1, the D gene given by the table, was not confirmed from the DNA. TRBV21-1 is reported as a pseudogene. The CDR3 covers 11 residues. CDR3 region: CASRTGTPVDF. CDR3 sequence (DNA): TGTGCCAGCAGGACCGGGACACCGGTGGACTTC.

This clonotype appeared many times. For the CDR3, the DNA is TGTGCCAGCAGCGGGACCTCAGCAAACAATGAGCAGTTCTTC. This codes for CASSGTSANNEQFF. J is TRBJ2-1 and V is TRBV28; perhaps D is TRBD1 or TRBD2 (5 bases each). Trimming removed 6 bases from V and 5 bases from J, with 14 bases in between. The CDR3 covers 14 residues. Germline V CDR1 and CDR2: MDHEN, SYDVKM.

This clonotype has ten or more counts. The J gene is TRBJ2-2, the V gene TRBV28; D not certain. The CDR3 totals 15 residues. The germline CDR1 and CDR2 sequences are MDHEN and SYDVKM. Trimming left V 3 bases short and J 4 bases short, with 12 bases between. Written as DNA, the CDR3 is TGTGCCAGCAGTTTGATTCCGGGCCTCACCGGGGAGCTGTTTTTT. Encoded protein: CASSLIPGLTGELFF.

This clonotype has at least ten counts. The chain uses TRBV7-9 and TRBJ1-5; perhaps TRBD1 as D (6 bases). This CDR3 spans 15 amino acids. The germline V and J ends were trimmed by 5 bases and 2 bases, with 13 bases remaining between them. CDR1 is SEHNR and CDR2 is FQNEAQ in the germline V gene (reference sequence). The CDR3 loop is CASSLGQPGNQPQHF. CDR3 DNA sequence: TGTGCCAGCAGCCTAGGACAGCCCGGCAATCAGCCCCAGCATTTT.

This clonotype appeared a few times. The chain couples TRBV29-1 to TRBJ1-1, with no clear D. Per germline, CDR1 SQVTM and CDR2 ANQGSEA. Trimming shortened V by 6 bases and J by 12 bases, and 17 bases separated the two germline ends. The CDR3 length is 11 residues. CDR3 residues: CSVRAQVGPFF. The CDR3 DNA reads as TGCAGCGTCCGAGCTCAGGTTGGACCTTTCTTT. The full variable domain, with the rest looked up from reference TRBV29-1 and TRBJ1-1, is SAVISQKPSRDICQRGTSLTIQCQVDSQVTMMFWYRQQPGQSLTLIATANQGSEATYESGFVIDKFPISRPNLTFSTLTVSNMSPEDSSIYLCSVRAQVGPFFGQGTRLTVV.

This clonotype appeared many times. The rearrangement joins TRBV5-1 to TRBJ2-7; 8 nucleotides align to TRBD1. With 1 base clipped from V and 5 bases from J, the junction kept 11 bases outside the gene matches. Germline V gene lookup returns CDR1 SGHRS and CDR2 YFSETQ. The CDR3 is 16 residues long. The CDR3 spells CASSLYGRGRDDEQYF. As DNA, the CDR3 is TGCGCCAGCAGCTTGTACGGCAGGGGGCGCGACGACGAGCAGTACTTC. Using reference TRBV5-1 and TRBJ2-7 for the parts outside the CDR3, the full variable domain is KAGVTQTPRYLIKTRGQQVTLSCSPISGHRSVSWYQQTPGQGLQFLFEYFSETQRNKGNFPGRFSGRQFSNSRSEMNVSTLELGDSALYLCASSLYGRGRDDEQYFGPGTRLTVT.

The chain uses TRBV10-2 and TRBJ2-7; D remains ambiguous. Trimming shortened V by 6 bases and J by 0 bases, and 12 bases separated the two germline ends. CDR3 length: 14 amino acids. Looked up from germline, CDR1 is WSHSY and CDR2 is SAAADI. In DNA, the CDR3 is TGCGCCAGCAGGTTAGGATTCGACTCCTACGAGCAGTACTTC. Protein: CASRLGFDSYEQYF.

The sample holds many counts of this clonotype. The chain recombines TRBV12-3 or TRBV12-4 with TRBJ2-5; D gene uncertain. This CDR3 is 13 amino acids long. The V end was cut by 8 bases, the J end by 1 base, with 11 bases between. DNA of the CDR3: TGTGCCAGCTCCCCCACAGTCCAAGAGACCCAGTACTTC. Translated: CASSPTVQETQYF.

With respect to this clonotype: Mismatch with germline at one junction end may stem from a read error. The chain employs TRBV7-2 and TRBJ2-3; D not resolved. CDR1 and CDR2 (germline): SGHTA, FQGNSA. CDR3 length equals 14 residues. CDR3 sequence reads: CASSSAGFSDTQYF. CDR3 coding DNA: TGTGCCAGCAGCTCTGCCGGGTTCTCAGACACGCAGTATTTT. The full variable domain, with the rest looked up from reference TRBV7-2 and TRBJ2-3, is GAGVSQSPSNKVTEKGKDVELRCDPISGHTALYWYRQSLGQGLEFLIYFQGNSAPDKSGLPSDRFSAERTGGSVSTLTIQRTQQEDSAVYLCASSSAGFSDTQYFGPGTRLTVL.

This clonotype was recorded at least ten times. This chain links TRBV7-9 with TRBJ1-6; no clear D gene. CDR3 length: 18 residues. CDR1 and CDR2 (germline): SEHNR, FQNEAQ (reference sequence). The V and J ends lost 2 bases and 0 bases respectively, with 14 bases between them. Written as DNA, the CDR3 is TGTGCCAGCAGCTTAAGTCAGGCCGCGAGCTCCTATAATTCACCCCTCCACTTT. Its translation is CASSLSQAASSYNSPLHF.

This clonotype was seen ten or more times. The V and J genes are TRBV29-1 and TRBJ1-1; TRBD1 might be the D (5 bases). The CDR3 extends over 11 amino acids. V was shortened by 7 bases and J by 5 bases, with 11 bases between the two germline ends. Germline lookup yields CDR1 SQVTM and CDR2 ANQGSEA. The CDR3 reads CSAGSGTEAFF. The DNA for the CDR3 is TGCAGCGCAGGGTCGGGAACTGAAGCTTTCTTT.

CDR3 nucleotides: TGCAGCGTTGGGGACAGCCCCTACGAGCAGTACTTC. It specifies CSVGDSPYEQYF. The rearrangement links TRBV29-1 to TRBJ2-7; 7 bases fit TRBD1. Looked up from germline, CDR1 is SQVTM and CDR2 is ANQGSEA. The CDR3 is made up of 12 amino acids. V trimming: 4 bases; J trimming: 2 bases; junction bases outside the gene matches: 2.

This clonotype was counted between two and nine times. The gene calls are TRBV7-2 and TRBJ1-1, with 7 bases that match TRBD1. This CDR3 is 13 amino acids long. Germline V gives CDR1 SGHTA, CDR2 FQGNSA. The ends lost 3 bases at V and 6 bases at J; junction bases unmatched: 4. This chain's CDR3 is CASSFQGGAEAFF. The CDR3, as DNA: TGTGCCAGCAGCTTCCAGGGGGGCGCTGAAGCTTTCTTT.

The V gene is TRBV20-1, the J gene TRBJ1-2; D call uncertain. V was clipped by 3 bases and J by 5 bases, with 10 bases between them. CDR1 is DFQATT, CDR2 SNEGSKA, per germline (reference sequence). The CDR3 is made up of 12 amino acids. CDR3 in amino acids: CSASRRGYGYTF. The CDR3 DNA reads TGCAGTGCTAGCCGTCGAGGGTATGGCTACACCTTC.

The sample holds many counts of this clonotype. The CDR3 sequence is CASSLARTGVIYGYTF. For the CDR3, the DNA is TGTGCCAGCAGTTTAGCCCGGACAGGGGTAATCTATGGCTACACCTTC. The chain links TRBV28 to TRBJ1-2, with 9 nucleotides matching TRBD1. The germline V gene encodes CDR1 MDHEN and CDR2 SYDVKM. Germline trimming cut 2 bases from V and 4 bases from J; bases unmatched to any gene: 8. The CDR3 length is 16 residues.

Only a few counts were recorded for this clonotype. The chain links TRBV28 to TRBJ2-7; a weak D match, TRBD1 (6 bases). V shed 3 bases and J shed 4 bases, with 16 bases lying between them. The CDR3 has 15 amino acids. The V gene's germline CDR1 is MDHEN and CDR2 SYDVKM. In DNA form, the CDR3 reads TGTGCCAGCAGTTTCGCGGCAGGGGCTGAATACGAGCAGTACTTC. It encodes CASSFAAGAEYEQYF. Supplemented by reference TRBV28 and TRBJ2-7, the full variable domain reads DVKVTQSSRYLVKRTGEKVFLECVQDMDHENMFWYRQDPGLGLRLIYFSYDVKMKEKGDIPEGYSVSREKKERFSLILESASTNQTSMYLCASSFAAGAEYEQYFGPGTRLTVT.

There are a few counts of this clonotype. The rearrangement links TRBV6-6 to TRBJ1-2; D not certain. The CDR3 consists of 12 residues. V dropped 6 bases and J dropped 2 bases, with 7 bases sitting between them. CDR1 and CDR2 from the germline V gene are MNHNY and SVGAGI (reference sequence). The CDR3 region is CASRGANYGYTF. CDR3 coding DNA: TGTGCCAGCAGGGGAGCCAACTATGGCTACACCTTC.

The chain is built from TRBV5-1 and TRBJ2-1; 8 bases fit TRBD2. Trimming removed 0 bases from V and 7 bases from J; junction bases left unmatched: 3. Germline V CDR1 and CDR2: SGHRS, YFSETQ. The CDR3 loop spans 14 amino acids. The CDR3 protein is CASSLEPSGNEQFF. CDR3 bases: TGCGCCAGCAGCTTGGAGCCTAGCGGGAATGAGCAGTTCTTC.

This clonotype turned up a few times. The V and J genes are TRBV29-1 and TRBJ2-4; D is possibly TRBD1 (5 bases). The V gene's germline CDR1 is SQVTM and CDR2 ANQGSEA. Trimming cost V 3 bases and J 1 base, with 10 bases left between them. The CDR3 loop spans 14 amino acids. The DNA for the CDR3 is TGCAGCGTTGATGGGCAGGGCGCCAAAAACATTCAGTACTTC. As protein: CSVDGQGAKNIQYF.

This clonotype was seen only a few times. V usage is TRBV27 and J usage is TRBJ1-1; TRBD1 aligns across 10 bases. Germline V gene sequence: CDR1 MNHEY, CDR2 SMNVEV (reference sequence). Trimming removed 3 bases from V and 2 bases from J; junction bases left unmatched: 3. The CDR3 has 15 residues. The DNA of the CDR3 is TGTGCCAGCAGTTTGACAGGGGGCCGTAACACTGAAGCTTTCTTT. Its protein is CASSLTGGRNTEAFF.